This T cell receptor (beta chain) came from a study of blood T cell repertoires in COVID-19. As for the study in general: Both acute and convalescent COVID-19 samples were obtained from the United States, Italy and Spain. Sample material is recorded as cDNA or gDNA derived from T cells, B-cell-depleted T cells, or PBMCs.

This CDR3 is 14 amino acids long. Germline loops: CDR1 MNHEY, CDR2 SVGAGI. The V and J ends lost 4 bases and 2 bases respectively, with 11 bases between them. Seattle patients were enrolled during active infection and followed longitudinally. Original processing notes: By means of reference gene primer amplification, nucleated cell counts were estimated. Profiled with immunoSEQ multiplex PCR; TCRdb holds only in-frame clones, not every one. That table supplies the V and J calls and clone size; D and trimming were determined from the DNA. Among around 300,000 clones listed, 65% to 90% were seen once. The rearrangement uses TRBV6-5 and TRBJ1-1, with a tentative D call TRBD1 (5 bases). Input material: peripheral blood. The origin of this receptor is a woman in her sixties or seventies with COVID-19, enrolled during active disease. DNA of the CDR3: TGTGCCAGCAGTTTTTTGACAGTAAACACTGAAGCTTTCTTT. This codes for CASSFLTVNTEAFF.